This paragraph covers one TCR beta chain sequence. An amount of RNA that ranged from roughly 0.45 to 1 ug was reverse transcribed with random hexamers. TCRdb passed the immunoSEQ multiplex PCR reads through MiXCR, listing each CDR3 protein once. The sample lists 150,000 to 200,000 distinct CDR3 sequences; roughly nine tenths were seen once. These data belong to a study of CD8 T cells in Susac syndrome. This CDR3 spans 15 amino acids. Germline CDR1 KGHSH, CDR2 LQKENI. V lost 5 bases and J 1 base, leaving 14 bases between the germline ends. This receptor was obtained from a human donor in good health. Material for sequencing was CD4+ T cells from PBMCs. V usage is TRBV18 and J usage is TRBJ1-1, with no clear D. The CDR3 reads CASSESAGTNTEAFF. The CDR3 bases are TGTGCCAGCTCAGAGTCAGCAGGCACGAACACTGAAGCTTTCTTT.